This is a list of T cell receptor beta chains from one sample in a study of blood T cells in healthy people across ages. TCRdb redid the calling of the 5' RACE reads with MiXCR, one entry per CDR3 protein. The repertoire holds some 860,000 distinct CDR3 sequences, with 56% as singletons. The sample was blood. The receptors derive from a man aged 35 to 55 in good health. The CDR3 runs from the conserved cysteine through the conserved F or W. Fields, in order: V gene, D gene, J gene, clone size, CDR3 DNA, CDR3 protein. D genes are given only for firm matches. Clone sizes are given selectively: once, few, many, or a class where the clone is expanded.

TRBV6-5	NA	TRBJ1-5	NA	TGTGCCAGCAGTTACTCGACACCCCTTCGAAGCAATCAGCCCCAGCATTTT	CASSYSTPLRSNQPQHF
TRBV29-1	NA	TRBJ2-1	few	TGCAGCGTTGAAGATCAGATGGGGTATGAGCAGTTCTTC	CSVEDQMGYEQFF
TRBV6-2/TRBV6-3	NA	TRBJ1-5	few	TGTGCCAGCAGCCCGACCACAGACGGCAATCAGCCCCAGCATTTT	CASSPTTDGNQPQHF
TRBV7-2	TRBD2	TRBJ2-7	NA	TGTGCCAGCAGCTTAGCGAGCTCCAGCGGGGGCTACAATGAGCAGTACTTC	CASSLASSSGGYNEQYF
TRBV28	NA	TRBJ2-1	few	TGTGCCTGCAGTTTCTCTCGGGGCTCCTACAATGAGCAGTTCTTC	CACSFSRGSYNEQFF
TRBV5-6	NA	TRBJ1-2	NA	TGTGCCAGCAGCTTGAGGTTCGCAGGGACTAACTATGGCTACACCTTC	CASSLRFAGTNYGYTF
TRBV4-1	NA	TRBJ2-3	NA	TGCGCCAGCAGCCAAGGGGCTGTGATGGACCCCCACGCTCTTAACGTAGTCCGCACAGATACGCAGTATTTT	CASSQGAVMDPHALNVVRTDTQYF
TRBV12-3/TRBV12-4	NA	TRBJ2-7	many	TGTGCCAGCAGTTTAACCGCCACCTACGAGCAGTACTTC	CASSLTATYEQYF
TRBV2	NA	TRBJ2-6	NA	TGTGCCAGCACGGAGAATGATATCCCCTCTGGGGCCAACGTCCTGACTTTC	CASTENDIPSGANVLTF
TRBV2	TRBD2	TRBJ2-7	NA	TGTGCCAGCAGTGAAGCGACACTAGCGGGAGGGCGTCGGTTCGAGCAGTACTTC	CASSEATLAGGRRFEQYF
TRBV6-5	TRBD1	TRBJ2-5	NA	TGTGCCAGCAGTTACTCTATGCAGGGGGCGATTGAAGAGACCCAGTACTTC	CASSYSMQGAIEETQYF